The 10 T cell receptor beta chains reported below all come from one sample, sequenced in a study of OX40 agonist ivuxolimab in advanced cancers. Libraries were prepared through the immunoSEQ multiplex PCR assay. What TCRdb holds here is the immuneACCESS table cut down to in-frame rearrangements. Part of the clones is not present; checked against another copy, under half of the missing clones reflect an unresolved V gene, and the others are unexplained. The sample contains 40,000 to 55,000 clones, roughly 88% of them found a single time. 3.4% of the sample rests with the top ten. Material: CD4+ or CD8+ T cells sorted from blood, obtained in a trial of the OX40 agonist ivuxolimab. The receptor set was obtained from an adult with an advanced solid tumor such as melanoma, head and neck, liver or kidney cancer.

Here the CDR3 DNA reads TGTGCCAGCAGCTTAGAGCCGGCGATAAGCACAGATACGCAGTATTTT. The encoded protein is CASSLEPAISTDTQYF. This rearrangement joins TRBV7-2 to TRBJ2-3; D is uncertain. V was clipped by 1 base and J by 0 bases, with 11 bases between them. The CDR3 contains 16 residues. Germline-derived CDR1 and CDR2 are SGHTA and FQGNSA. The full variable domain, rest sourced from reference TRBV7-2 and TRBJ2-3, is GAGVSQSPSNKVTEKGKDVELRCDPISGHTALYWYRQSLGQGLEFLIYFQGNSAPDKSGLPSDRFSAERTGGSVSTLTIQRTQQEDSAVYLCASSLEPAISTDTQYFGPGTRLTVL.

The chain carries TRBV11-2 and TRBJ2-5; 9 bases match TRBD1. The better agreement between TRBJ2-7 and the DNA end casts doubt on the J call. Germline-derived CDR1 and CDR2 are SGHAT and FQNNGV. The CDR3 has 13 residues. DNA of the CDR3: TGTGCCAGCAGCCTTGGACAGGGGAGCGAGCAGTACTTC. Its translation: CASSLGQGSEQYF.

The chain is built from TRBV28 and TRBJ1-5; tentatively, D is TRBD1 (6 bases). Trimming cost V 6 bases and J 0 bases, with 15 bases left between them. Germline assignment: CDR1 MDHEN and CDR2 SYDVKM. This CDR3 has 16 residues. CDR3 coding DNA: TGTGCCAGCAGCCCCGGGGGCAGGGATAGCAATCAGCCCCAGCATTTT. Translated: CASSPGGRDSNQPQHF.

CDR3 sequence reads: CASSYSTGRHGEQFF. DNA of the CDR3: TGTGCCAGCAGTTACTCGACAGGTCGACACGGTGAGCAGTTCTTC. This chain links TRBV6-6 with TRBJ2-1; TRBD1 is a possible D gene (6 bases). V lost 0 bases to trimming and J lost 9 bases, with 15 bases between them. This CDR3 has 15 amino acids. In germline, CDR1 is MNHNY, CDR2 SVGAGI (reference sequence).

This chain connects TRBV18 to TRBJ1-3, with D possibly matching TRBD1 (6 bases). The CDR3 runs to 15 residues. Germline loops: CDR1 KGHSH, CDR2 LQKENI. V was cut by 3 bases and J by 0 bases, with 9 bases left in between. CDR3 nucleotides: TGTGCCAGCTCACCTGGACAGCCCTCTGGAAACACCATATATTTT. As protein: CASSPGQPSGNTIYF.

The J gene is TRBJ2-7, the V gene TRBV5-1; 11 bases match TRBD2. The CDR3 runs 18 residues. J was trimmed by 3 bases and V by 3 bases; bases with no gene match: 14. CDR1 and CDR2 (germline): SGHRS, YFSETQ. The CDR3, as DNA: TGCGCCAGCAGCTCTATATCGGGGACGCTAGCGGGAGGCTACGAGCAGTACTTC. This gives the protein CASSSISGTLAGGYEQYF.

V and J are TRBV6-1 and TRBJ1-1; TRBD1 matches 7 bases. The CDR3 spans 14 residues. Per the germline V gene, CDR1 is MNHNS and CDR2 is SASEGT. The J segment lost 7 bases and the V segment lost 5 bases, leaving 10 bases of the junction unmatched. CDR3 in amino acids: CASSNLLRGGEAFF. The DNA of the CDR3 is TGTGCCAGCAGTAACCTACTCAGGGGGGGTGAAGCTTTCTTT.

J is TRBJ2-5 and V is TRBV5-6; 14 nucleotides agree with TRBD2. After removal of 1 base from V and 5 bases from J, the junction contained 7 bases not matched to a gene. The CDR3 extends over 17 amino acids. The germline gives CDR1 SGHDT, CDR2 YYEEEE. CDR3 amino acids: CASSLPGLAGERETQYF. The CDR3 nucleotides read TGTGCCAGCAGCTTGCCGGGACTAGCGGGAGAGAGGGAGACCCAGTACTTC.

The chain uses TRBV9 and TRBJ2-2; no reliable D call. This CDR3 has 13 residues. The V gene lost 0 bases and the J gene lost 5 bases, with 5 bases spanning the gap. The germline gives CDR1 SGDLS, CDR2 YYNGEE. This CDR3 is CASSVAGTGELFF. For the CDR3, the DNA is TGTGCCAGCAGCGTAGCCGGAACCGGGGAGCTGTTTTTT.

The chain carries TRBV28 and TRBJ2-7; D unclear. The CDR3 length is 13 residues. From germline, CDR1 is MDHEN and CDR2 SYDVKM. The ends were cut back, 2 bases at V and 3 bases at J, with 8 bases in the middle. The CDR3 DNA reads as TGTGCCAGCAGTTTACAGGCTTTCTACGAGCAGTACTTC. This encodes CASSLQAFYEQYF.